The 14 T cell receptor beta chains below all came from one sample that was sequenced in a study of OX40 agonist ivuxolimab in advanced cancers. TCRdb keeps only in-frame clones here, not all; method: immunoSEQ multiplex PCR. The table shows some 87,000 clones, with about 90% occurring only once. The source material was CD4+ or CD8+ T cells sorted from blood, sampled in a trial of the OX40 agonist ivuxolimab. Receptors were obtained from an adult with an advanced solid tumor such as melanoma, head and neck, liver or kidney cancer.

The chain recombines TRBV6-5 with TRBJ1-2, with no clear D. V was clipped by 6 bases and J by 4 bases, with 9 bases between them. CDR3 size: 12 residues. Per the germline V gene, CDR1 is MNHEY and CDR2 is SVGAGI. This CDR3 reads CASREDTYGYTF. In DNA form, the CDR3 reads TGTGCCAGCAGAGAAGACACCTATGGCTACACCTTC.

This chain links TRBV19 with TRBJ2-7; 7 nucleotides agree with TRBD2. Trimming at V came to 11 bases and at J to 3 bases, leaving 13 bases not matched to a gene. The CDR3 is made up of 14 amino acids. Germline V lookup: CDR1 LNHDA, CDR2 SQIVND (reference sequence). The CDR3: CAGGEAGLSYEQYF. The CDR3 DNA is TGTGCCGGGGGGGAAGCGGGGCTAAGCTACGAGCAGTACTTC.

The gene calls are TRBV7-2 and TRBJ2-7; D is unresolved. There are 14 residues in the CDR3. Trimming left V 5 bases short and J 0 bases short, with 11 bases between. Germline V CDR1 and CDR2: SGHTA, FQGNSA. Here the CDR3 DNA reads TGTGCCAGCAGCCCAGTAAAGGGCTCCTACGAGCAGTACTTC. This translates into CASSPVKGSYEQYF.

The chain links TRBV7-9 to TRBJ2-1, with TRBD2 identical over 15 bases. V shed 5 bases and J 8 bases; nucleotides not matched to a gene: 16. CDR3 size: 19 residues. From germline, CDR1 is SEHNR and CDR2 FQNEAQ (reference sequence). The CDR3 DNA follows: TGTGCCAGCAGCCCCGGACTAGCGGGAGGGCCCGACTCTTACCATGAGCAGTTCTTC. Residues: CASSPGLAGGPDSYHEQFF.

This clone was observed a handful of times. The chain has TRBV5-1 and TRBJ2-2, with 12 bases identical to TRBD1. The V gene's germline CDR1 is SGHRS and CDR2 YFSETQ. The CDR3 spans 19 residues. After removal of 3 bases from V and 0 bases from J, the junction contained 9 bases not matched to a gene. CDR3 region: CASSSGQGAIYANTGELFF. CDR3 bases: TGCGCCAGCAGCTCGGGACAGGGGGCGATCTACGCGAACACCGGGGAGCTGTTTTTT.

The V and J genes are TRBV29-1 and TRBJ2-1; TRBD2 is a possible D gene (5 bases). Germline CDR1 SQVTM, CDR2 ANQGSEA. There are 15 residues in the CDR3. Trimming took 6 bases from V and 5 from J, leaving 20 bases between them. CDR3 bases: TGCAGCGTCGCCGGCGGGCTAGCTATCCACAATGAGCAGTTCTTC. This encodes CSVAGGLAIHNEQFF.

The rearrangement links TRBV7-3 to TRBJ2-1, with 11 bases that match TRBD2. From germline, CDR1 is SGHTA and CDR2 FQGTGA. This CDR3 is 17 amino acids long. V gave up 0 bases and J gave up 7 bases; unmatched junction bases: 8. This chain's CDR3 is CASSLTGASGRRNEQFF. CDR3 in DNA: TGTGCCAGCAGCTTAACTGGAGCTAGCGGGAGGAGGAATGAGCAGTTCTTC.

The J gene is TRBJ2-7, the V gene TRBV2, with 8 bases identical to TRBD2. The length of the CDR3 is 12 residues. CDR1 SNHLY and CDR2 FYNNEI come from the germline V gene. With V trimmed by 7 bases and J by 2 bases, 1 base remained unmatched. Here the CDR3 DNA reads TGTGCCAGCATGGGACTAGCCTACGAGCAGTACTTC. Translated: CASMGLAYEQYF.

V gene TRBV7-8 combines with J gene TRBJ2-1, with D perhaps TRBD1 or TRBD2 (6 bases each). Trimming shortened V by 1 base and J by 6 bases, and 16 bases separated the two germline ends. CDR1 SGHVS and CDR2 FQNEAQ come from the germline V gene. There are 16 residues in the CDR3. CDR3 in amino acids: CASSLGAGGGLNEQFF. The CDR3 DNA reads TGTGCCAGCAGCTTAGGGGCTGGTGGGGGGCTCAATGAGCAGTTCTTC.

The chain combines TRBV9 with TRBJ1-3; no firm D call. The CDR3 loop spans 13 amino acids. Germline loops: CDR1 SGDLS, CDR2 YYNGEE. Trimming left V 3 bases short and J 4 bases short, with 8 bases between. The CDR3 here is CASSADLGNTIYF. The CDR3 region has the DNA TGTGCCAGCAGCGCCGACCTCGGAAACACCATATATTTT.

V and J are TRBV5-1 and TRBJ2-5; 10 nucleotides agree with TRBD1. The CDR3 has 15 residues. V shed 4 bases and J 4 bases; nucleotides not matched to a gene: 7. Germline V gene data show CDR1 as SGHRS and CDR2 as YFSETQ. The CDR3 reads CASSRGQGGVETQYF. The CDR3, as DNA: TGCGCCAGCAGCAGAGGACAGGGGGGTGTAGAGACCCAGTACTTC.

The chain employs TRBV19 and TRBJ2-2, with a possible D match to TRBD2 (5 bases). Per germline, CDR1 LNHDA and CDR2 SQIVND (reference sequence). This CDR3 is 13 amino acids long. Trimming cost V 8 bases and J 7 bases, with 14 bases left between them. The CDR3 nucleotides are TGTGCCAGTCACAACCTAGCTGTCGGGGAGCTGTTTTTT. This encodes CASHNLAVGELFF.

In this sample, this clone turned up once. The rearrangement joins TRBV25-1 to TRBJ1-1; D gene unclear. In germline, CDR1 is MGHDK, CDR2 SYGVNS. The CDR3 covers 15 residues. Trimming stripped 0 bases from V and 4 bases from J, with 12 bases between. The CDR3 DNA reads as TGTGCCAGCAGTGAATACTTAGGTGCCGGCACTGAAGCTTTCTTT. This codes for CASSEYLGAGTEAFF.

The chain is built from TRBV4-1 and TRBJ1-6; D is unclear. The germline CDR1 and CDR2 sequences are MGHRA and YSYEKL. Trimming pared 3 bases from V and 7 bases from J, leaving 19 bases between. The CDR3 runs 17 residues. CDR3 sequence (DNA): TGCGCCAGCAGCCATTCCGCCCCTCGGAGGGTCAATTCACCCCTCCACTTT. Protein: CASSHSAPRRVNSPLHF.